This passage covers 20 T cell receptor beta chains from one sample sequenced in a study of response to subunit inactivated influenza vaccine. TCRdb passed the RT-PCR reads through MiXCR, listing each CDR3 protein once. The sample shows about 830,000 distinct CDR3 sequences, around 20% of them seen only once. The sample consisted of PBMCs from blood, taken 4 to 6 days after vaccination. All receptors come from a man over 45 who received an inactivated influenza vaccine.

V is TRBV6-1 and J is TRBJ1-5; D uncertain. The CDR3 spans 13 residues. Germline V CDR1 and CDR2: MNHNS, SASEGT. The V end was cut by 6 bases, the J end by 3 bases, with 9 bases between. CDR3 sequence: CASSAGDNQPQHF. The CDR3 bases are TGTGCCAGCAGCGCCGGTGACAATCAGCCCCAGCATTTT.

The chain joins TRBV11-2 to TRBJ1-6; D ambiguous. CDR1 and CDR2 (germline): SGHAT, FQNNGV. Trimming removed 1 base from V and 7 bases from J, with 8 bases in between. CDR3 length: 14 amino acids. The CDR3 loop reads CASSLVFGNSPLHF. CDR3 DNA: TGTGCCAGCAGCTTAGTGTTTGGGAATTCACCCCTCCACTTT. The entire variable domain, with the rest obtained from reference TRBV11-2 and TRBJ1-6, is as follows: EAGVAQSPRYKIIEKRQSVAFWCNPISGHATLYWYQQILGQGPKLLIQFQNNGVVDDSQLPKDRFSAERLKGVDSTLKIQPAKLEDSAVYLCASSLVFGNSPLHFGNGTRLTVT.

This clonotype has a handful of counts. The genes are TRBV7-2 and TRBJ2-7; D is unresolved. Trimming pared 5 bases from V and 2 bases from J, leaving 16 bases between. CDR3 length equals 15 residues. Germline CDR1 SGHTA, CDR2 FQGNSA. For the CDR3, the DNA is TGTGCCAGCAGCGTAACTTGGTCAGATACCTACGAGCAGTACTTC. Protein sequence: CASSVTWSDTYEQYF.

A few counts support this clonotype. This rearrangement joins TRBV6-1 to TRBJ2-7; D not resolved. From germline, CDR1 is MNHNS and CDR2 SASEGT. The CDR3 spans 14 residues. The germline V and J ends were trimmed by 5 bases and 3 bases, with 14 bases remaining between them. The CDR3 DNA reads TGTGCCAGCAGTACCCCCGACGGAAACTACGAGCAGTACTTC. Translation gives CASSTPDGNYEQYF.

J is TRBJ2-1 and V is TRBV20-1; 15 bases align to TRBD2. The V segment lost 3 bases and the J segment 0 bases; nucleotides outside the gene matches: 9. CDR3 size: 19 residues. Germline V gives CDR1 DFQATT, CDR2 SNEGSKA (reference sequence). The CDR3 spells CSASRGLAGGVSSYNEQFF. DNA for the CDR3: TGCAGTGCTAGCCGGGGACTAGCGGGGGGCGTGAGCTCCTACAATGAGCAGTTCTTC.

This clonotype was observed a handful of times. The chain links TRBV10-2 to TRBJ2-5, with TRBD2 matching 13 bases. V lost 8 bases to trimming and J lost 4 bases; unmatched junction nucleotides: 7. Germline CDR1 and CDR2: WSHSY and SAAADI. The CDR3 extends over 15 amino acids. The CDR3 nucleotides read TGCGCCAGCGGACTAGCGGGAGTGGGGGGAGAGACCCAGTACTTC. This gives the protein CASGLAGVGGETQYF.

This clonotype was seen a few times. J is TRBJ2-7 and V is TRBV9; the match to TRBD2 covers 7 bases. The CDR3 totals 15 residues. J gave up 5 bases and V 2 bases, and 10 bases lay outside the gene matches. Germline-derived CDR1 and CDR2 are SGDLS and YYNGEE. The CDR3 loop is CASSVMGEGFNEQYF. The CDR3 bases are TGTGCCAGCAGCGTCATGGGGGAGGGGTTCAACGAGCAGTACTTC.

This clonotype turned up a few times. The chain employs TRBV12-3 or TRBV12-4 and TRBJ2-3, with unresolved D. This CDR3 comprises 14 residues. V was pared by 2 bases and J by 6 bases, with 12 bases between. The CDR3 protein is CASSLSSLTDTQYF. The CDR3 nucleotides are TGTGCCAGCAGTTTATCCAGCTTGACGGATACGCAGTATTTT.

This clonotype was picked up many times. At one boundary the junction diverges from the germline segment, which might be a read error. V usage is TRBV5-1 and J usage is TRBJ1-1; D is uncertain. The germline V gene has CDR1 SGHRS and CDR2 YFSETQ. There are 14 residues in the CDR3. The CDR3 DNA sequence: TGCGCCAGCAGCTTGGGTTCTGGGAACGCTGAAGCTTTCTTT. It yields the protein CASSLGSGNAEAFF.

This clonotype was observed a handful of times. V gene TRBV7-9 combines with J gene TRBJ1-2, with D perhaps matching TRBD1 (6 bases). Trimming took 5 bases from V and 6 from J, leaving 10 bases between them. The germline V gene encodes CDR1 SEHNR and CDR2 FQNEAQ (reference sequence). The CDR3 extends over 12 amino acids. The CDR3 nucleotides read TGTGCCAGCAGCACGAACAGGGATGGCTACACCTTC. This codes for CASSTNRDGYTF.

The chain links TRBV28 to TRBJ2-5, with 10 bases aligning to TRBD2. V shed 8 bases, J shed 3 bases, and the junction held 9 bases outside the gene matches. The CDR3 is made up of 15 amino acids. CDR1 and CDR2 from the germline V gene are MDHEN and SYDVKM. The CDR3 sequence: CASGVSAGGKETQYF. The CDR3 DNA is TGTGCCAGCGGAGTATCAGCGGGGGGGAAAGAGACCCAGTACTTC.

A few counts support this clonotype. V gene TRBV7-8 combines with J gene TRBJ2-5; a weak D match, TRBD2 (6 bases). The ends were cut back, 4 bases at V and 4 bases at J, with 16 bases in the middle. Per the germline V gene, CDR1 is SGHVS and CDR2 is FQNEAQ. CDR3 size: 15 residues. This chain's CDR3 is CASSSVGGSAETQYF. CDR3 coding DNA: TGTGCCAGCAGCTCCGTCGGAGGGAGCGCAGAGACCCAGTACTTC.

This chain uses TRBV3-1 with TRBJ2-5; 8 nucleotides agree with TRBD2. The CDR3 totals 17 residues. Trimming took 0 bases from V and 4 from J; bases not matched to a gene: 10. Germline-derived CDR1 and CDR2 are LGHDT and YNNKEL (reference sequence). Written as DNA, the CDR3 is TGTGCCAGCAGCCAAGAACCCAGCGGGGGCGAGGGAGAGACCCAGTACTTC. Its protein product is CASSQEPSGGEGETQYF.

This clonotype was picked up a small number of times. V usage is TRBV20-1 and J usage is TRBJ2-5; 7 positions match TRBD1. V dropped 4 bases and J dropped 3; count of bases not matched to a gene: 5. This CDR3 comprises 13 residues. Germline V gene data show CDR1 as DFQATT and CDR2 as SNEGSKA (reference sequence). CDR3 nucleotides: TGCAGTGCTATACCAGGGGGAGAAGAGACCCAGTACTTC. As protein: CSAIPGGEETQYF.

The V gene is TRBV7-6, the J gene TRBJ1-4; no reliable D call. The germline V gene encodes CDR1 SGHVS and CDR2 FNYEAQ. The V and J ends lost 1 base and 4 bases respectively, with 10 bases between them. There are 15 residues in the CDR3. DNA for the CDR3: TGTGCCAGCAGCTTAGGGGCTAATCGTAATGAAAAACTGTTTTTT. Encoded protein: CASSLGANRNEKLFF.

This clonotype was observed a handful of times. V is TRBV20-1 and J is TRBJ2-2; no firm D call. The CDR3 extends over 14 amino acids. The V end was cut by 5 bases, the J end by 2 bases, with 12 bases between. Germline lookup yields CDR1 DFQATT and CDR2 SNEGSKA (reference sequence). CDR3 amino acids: CSAHSHRNTGELFF. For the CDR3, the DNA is TGCAGTGCTCATTCGCATAGAAACACCGGGGAGCTGTTTTTT.

DNA for the CDR3: TGTGCCTGGAGTTCCCGGGGAATGTGGCCTAACTATGGCTACACCTTC. Encoded protein: CAWSSRGMWPNYGYTF. The rearrangement joins TRBV30 to TRBJ1-2; D is unclear. CDR1 is GTSNPN, CDR2 SVGIG, per germline (reference sequence). The CDR3 covers 16 residues. Trimming removed 2 bases at V and 0 bases at J, with 16 bases between.

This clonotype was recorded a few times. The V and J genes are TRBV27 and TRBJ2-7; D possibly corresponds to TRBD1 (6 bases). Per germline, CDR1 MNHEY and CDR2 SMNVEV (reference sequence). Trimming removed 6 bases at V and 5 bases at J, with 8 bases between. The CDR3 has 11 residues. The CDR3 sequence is CASSRGHEQYF. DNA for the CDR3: TGTGCCAGCAGCAGGGGACACGAGCAGTACTTC.

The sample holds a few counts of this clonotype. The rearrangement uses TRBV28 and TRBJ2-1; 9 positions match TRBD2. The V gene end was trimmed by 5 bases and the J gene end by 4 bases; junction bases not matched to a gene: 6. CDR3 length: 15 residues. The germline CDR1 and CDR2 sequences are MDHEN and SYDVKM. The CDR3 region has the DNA TGTGCCAGCAGTCGAGCGGGAGGAGGATACAATGAGCAGTTCTTC. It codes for CASSRAGGGYNEQFF.

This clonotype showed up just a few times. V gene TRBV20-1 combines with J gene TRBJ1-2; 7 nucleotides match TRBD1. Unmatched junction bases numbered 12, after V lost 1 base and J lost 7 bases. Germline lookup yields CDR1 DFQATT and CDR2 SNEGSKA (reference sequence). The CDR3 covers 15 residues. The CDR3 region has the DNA TGCAGTGCTAGAGGTGAAGGGGGCGCGACTTTTGGCTACACCTTC. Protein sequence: CSARGEGGATFGYTF.